This T cell receptor beta chain was sequenced in a study of cytomegalovirus exposure and HLA in healthy donors. The J segment lost 2 bases and the V segment lost 8 bases, leaving 8 bases of the junction unmatched. The CDR3 consists of 16 residues. Per the germline V gene, CDR1 is ENHRY and CDR2 is SYGVKD. Study-level results: Among TCR beta chains of equal frequency, HLA-associated ones were more clonally expanded in a later analysis. Reports indicate that TCR beta sequences accurately predicted the HLA-A and HLA-B alleles of most subjects. With further analysis later on, most CMV-associated TCR beta chains appeared HLA-restricted.

Remarks on this clone: Its cognate antigen is unknown.

Donors sampled were nominally healthy, though unrecorded immune exposures were likely. The PCR employed 60 Vbeta primers together with 13 Jbeta primers. Generated by immunoSEQ multiplex PCR, the TCRdb table keeps only in-frame clones and is missing some. Across roughly 40,000 clones, the top ten clones capture approximately 1.3% of the sample. The TCR comes from a man aged 25-45 years in good health and CMV-seronegative. The rearrangement links TRBV10-3 to TRBJ2-3, with TRBD2 matching over 12 bases. The sample consisted of PBMCs. The CDR3 reads CAIGKGLAGLTDTQYF. CDR3 sequence (DNA): TGTGCCATCGGCAAGGGACTAGCGGGCCTCACAGATACGCAGTATTTT.